This is a list of T cell receptor beta chains from one sample in a study of early T cells in non-severe SARS-CoV-2 infection. TCRdb analysed the 5' RACE reads with MiXCR anew, one entry per CDR3 protein. The table shows roughly 20,000 distinct CDR3 sequences, with 4% occurring only once. The sequenced sample was whole blood. The source is an adult who was a healthcare worker with PCR-confirmed SARS-CoV-2 infection or an uninfected control (not recorded which). The CDR3 runs from the conserved cysteine through the conserved F or W. D genes are given only for firm matches. Clone size is not always given. Where it is, it says once, few, many or a class for expanded clones.

CDR3nt: TGCGCCAGCAGCCGCGGCGGGGGATCGGGCAATGAGCAGTTCTTC
CDR3aa: CASSRGGGSGNEQFF
d_gene: TRBD2
j_gene: TRBJ2-1
v_gene: TRBV4-3
abundance: few

CDR3nt: TGTGCCAGCAGCTTACCAATAGCGGGTCAAGAGACCCAGTACTTC
CDR3aa: CASSLPIAGQETQYF
d_gene: TRBD2
j_gene: TRBJ2-5
v_gene: TRBV7-9
abundance: many

CDR3nt: TGCGCCACTTCTAAAGCGGAGAGGGATACGCAGTATTTT
CDR3aa: CATSKAERDTQYF
d_gene: NA
j_gene: TRBJ2-3
v_gene: TRBV5-1
abundance: NA

CDR3nt: TGCGCCAGCAGCCTACTGACAGGGAGTTTTTTGGAGCTGTTTTTT
CDR3aa: CASSLLTGSFLELFF
d_gene: TRBD1
j_gene: TRBJ2-2
v_gene: TRBV5-1
abundance: many

CDR3nt: TGTGCCAGCAGTTATCTGGGGGGCAATCAGCCCCAGCATTTT
CDR3aa: CASSYLGGNQPQHF
d_gene: NA
j_gene: TRBJ1-5
v_gene: TRBV6-2/TRBV6-3
abundance: medium-sized

CDR3nt: TGTGCCAGCAGCCCCGTAGGGGCAGTAAATTTCAACACCATATATTTT
CDR3aa: CASSPVGAVNFNTIYF
d_gene: NA
j_gene: TRBJ1-3
v_gene: TRBV6-5
abundance: many

CDR3nt: TGTGCTAGCAGCATTACAGGGATTGGAGAGACCCAGTACTTC
CDR3aa: CASSITGIGETQYF
d_gene: NA
j_gene: TRBJ2-5
v_gene: TRBV7-7
abundance: many

CDR3nt: TGTGCCAGCAGCTTTGGAGGGGAGACCCAGTACTTC
CDR3aa: CASSFGGETQYF
d_gene: NA
j_gene: TRBJ2-5
v_gene: TRBV7-8
abundance: many

CDR3nt: TGCAGCGTTAACAGGTTTGAGACCCAGTACTTC
CDR3aa: CSVNRFETQYF
d_gene: NA
j_gene: TRBJ2-5
v_gene: TRBV29-1
abundance: many

CDR3nt: TGCGCCAGCAGCCCGGTCCCGGCAGATACGCAGTATTTT
CDR3aa: CASSPVPADTQYF
d_gene: NA
j_gene: TRBJ2-3
v_gene: TRBV4-1
abundance: NA

CDR3nt: TGTGCCTGGAGTGTAGACAGCAATCAGCCCCAGCATTTT
CDR3aa: CAWSVDSNQPQHF
d_gene: NA
j_gene: TRBJ1-5
v_gene: TRBV30
abundance: many

CDR3nt: TGTGCCATCAGTGACCAACAGGGCGTAGGGCAGTACTTC
CDR3aa: CAISDQQGVGQYF
d_gene: NA
j_gene: TRBJ2-7
v_gene: TRBV10-3
abundance: many

CDR3nt: TGTGCCAGCAGTTTCCGGGACAGGGCCTCCAATCAGCCCCAGCATTTT
CDR3aa: CASSFRDRASNQPQHF
d_gene: TRBD1
j_gene: TRBJ1-5
v_gene: TRBV28
abundance: many

CDR3nt: TGTGCCAGCAGCTTAGGAGGGACGGGAAATGAAAAACTGTTTTTT
CDR3aa: CASSLGGTGNEKLFF
d_gene: NA
j_gene: TRBJ1-4
v_gene: TRBV5-4
abundance: many

CDR3nt: TGTGCCAGCAGCCTTCGGGAGACAGATACGCAGTATTTT
CDR3aa: CASSLRETDTQYF
d_gene: NA
j_gene: TRBJ2-3
v_gene: TRBV7-9
abundance: NA

CDR3nt: TGTGCCAGCAGTAGTCTCGGACGGAGCACAGATACGCAGTATTTT
CDR3aa: CASSSLGRSTDTQYF
d_gene: NA
j_gene: TRBJ2-3
v_gene: TRBV7-2
abundance: many

CDR3nt: TGTGCCAGTAGTCCTCTTCAGACAGGGCGAGAGACCCAGTACTTC
CDR3aa: CASSPLQTGRETQYF
d_gene: TRBD1
j_gene: TRBJ2-5
v_gene: TRBV19
abundance: few

CDR3nt: TGTGCCAGCAGTGAGTCTGCTATCGAGACCCAGTACTTC
CDR3aa: CASSESAIETQYF
d_gene: NA
j_gene: TRBJ2-5
v_gene: TRBV12-3/TRBV12-4
abundance: NA

CDR3nt: TGTGCCAGCAGCTCGGACAGGGGTTACAATGAGCAGTTCTTC
CDR3aa: CASSSDRGYNEQFF
d_gene: TRBD1
j_gene: TRBJ2-1
v_gene: TRBV5-5
abundance: many

CDR3nt: TGTGCCAGCAGTACCATCCGGACAGGGGCTCGTAGCAATCAGCCCCAGCATTTT
CDR3aa: CASSTIRTGARSNQPQHF
d_gene: TRBD1
j_gene: TRBJ1-5
v_gene: TRBV11-2
abundance: NA

CDR3nt: TGCGCCAGCAGCTTGTGGACAGGGGACGGCTACACCTTC
CDR3aa: CASSLWTGDGYTF
d_gene: TRBD1
j_gene: TRBJ1-2
v_gene: TRBV5-1
abundance: many

CDR3nt: TGTGCCAGCAGTGAACCCCAATTGCCGGGACTAGATACCCAGTACTTC
CDR3aa: CASSEPQLPGLDTQYF
d_gene: TRBD2
j_gene: TRBJ2-4
v_gene: TRBV25-1
abundance: NA

CDR3nt: TGTGCCAGCAGCTTGGTTGCCAGGGGGATGTATGGCTACACCTTC
CDR3aa: CASSLVARGMYGYTF
d_gene: TRBD1
j_gene: TRBJ1-2
v_gene: TRBV5-8
abundance: many

CDR3nt: TGCGCCAGCAGCCAAGAAGAAGGGAAGGGAGAGACCCAGTACTTC
CDR3aa: CASSQEEGKGETQYF
d_gene: NA
j_gene: TRBJ2-5
v_gene: TRBV4-1
abundance: few

CDR3nt: TGTGCCAGCAGCCCCGAGAGAGACAGGGGCACAGATACGCAGTATTTT
CDR3aa: CASSPERDRGTDTQYF
d_gene: TRBD1
j_gene: TRBJ2-3
v_gene: TRBV4-2
abundance: many

CDR3nt: TGCAGTGCGGCGGGACAGGGGGCCCAGAACACTGAAGCTTTCTTT
CDR3aa: CSAAGQGAQNTEAFF
d_gene: TRBD1
j_gene: TRBJ1-1
v_gene: TRBV20-1
abundance: medium-sized

CDR3nt: TGTGCCAGCAGCTTTAGTCAGGGCACCGGGGAGCTGTTTTTT
CDR3aa: CASSFSQGTGELFF
d_gene: NA
j_gene: TRBJ2-2
v_gene: TRBV7-3
abundance: many

CDR3nt: TGTGCCATCAGTAACGCGGGACAGCAGAATTCACCCCTCCACTTT
CDR3aa: CAISNAGQQNSPLHF
d_gene: TRBD1
j_gene: TRBJ1-6
v_gene: TRBV10-3
abundance: many

CDR3nt: TGTGCCAGCAGTTTCGGGTTTTCTAACTATGGCTACACCTTC
CDR3aa: CASSFGFSNYGYTF
d_gene: NA
j_gene: TRBJ1-2
v_gene: TRBV12-3/TRBV12-4
abundance: medium-sized

CDR3nt: TGTGCCAGCAGCTTAACTCCCGCCCCAGATACGCAGTATTTT
CDR3aa: CASSLTPAPDTQYF
d_gene: NA
j_gene: TRBJ2-3
v_gene: TRBV7-3
abundance: NA

CDR3nt: TGTGCCAGCAGCCAAGGAGTCTCTGGAAACACCATATATTTT
CDR3aa: CASSQGVSGNTIYF
d_gene: NA
j_gene: TRBJ1-3
v_gene: TRBV3-1
abundance: few

CDR3nt: TGCAGTGCTAGTTCGGCAGGCAACTATGGCTACACCTTC
CDR3aa: CSASSAGNYGYTF
d_gene: NA
j_gene: TRBJ1-2
v_gene: TRBV20-1
abundance: few